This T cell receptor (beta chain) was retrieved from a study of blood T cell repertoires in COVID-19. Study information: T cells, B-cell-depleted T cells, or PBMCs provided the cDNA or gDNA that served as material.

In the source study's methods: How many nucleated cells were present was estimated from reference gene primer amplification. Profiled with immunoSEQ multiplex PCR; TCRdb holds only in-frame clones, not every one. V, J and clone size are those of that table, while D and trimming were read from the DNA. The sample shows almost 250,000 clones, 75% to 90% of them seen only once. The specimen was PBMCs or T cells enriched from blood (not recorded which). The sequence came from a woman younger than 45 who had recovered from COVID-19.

The CDR3 protein is CTSGAGDEQYF. CDR3 in DNA: TGTACGTCGGGGGCGGGAGACGAGCAGTACTTC. J is TRBJ2-7 and V is TRBV7-2; tentative D call: TRBD2 (7 bases). The germline gives CDR1 SGHTA, CDR2 FQGNSA. The CDR3 runs to 11 residues.